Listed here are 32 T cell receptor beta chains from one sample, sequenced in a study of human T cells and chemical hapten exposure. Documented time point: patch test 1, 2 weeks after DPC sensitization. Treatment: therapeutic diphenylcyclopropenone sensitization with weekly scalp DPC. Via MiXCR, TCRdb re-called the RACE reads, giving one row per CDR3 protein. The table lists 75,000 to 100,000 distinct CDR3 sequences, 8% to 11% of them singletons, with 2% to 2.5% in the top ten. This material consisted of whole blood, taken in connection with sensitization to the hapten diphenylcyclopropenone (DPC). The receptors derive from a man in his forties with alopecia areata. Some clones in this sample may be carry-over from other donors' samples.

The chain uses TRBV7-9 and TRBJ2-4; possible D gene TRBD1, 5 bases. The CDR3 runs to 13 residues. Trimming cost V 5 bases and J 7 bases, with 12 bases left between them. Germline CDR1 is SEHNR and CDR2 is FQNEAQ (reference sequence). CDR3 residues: CASSEGVENIQYF. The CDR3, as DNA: TGTGCCAGCAGCGAAGGGGTTGAGAACATTCAGTACTTC. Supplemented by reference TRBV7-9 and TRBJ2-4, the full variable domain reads DTGVSQNPRHKITKRGQNVTFRCDPISEHNRLYWYRQTLGQGPEFLTYFQNEAQLEKSRLLSDRFSAERPKGSFSTLEIQRTEQGDSAMYLCASSEGVENIQYFGAGTRLSVL.

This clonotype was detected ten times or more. CDR3 in amino acids: CASSQSRSNQPQHF. The CDR3 coding sequence is TGCGCCAGCAGCCAATCGCGGAGCAATCAGCCCCAGCATTTT. This chain links TRBV4-3 with TRBJ1-5; D unresolved. The CDR3 length is 14 residues. V was shortened by 2 bases and J by 1 base, with 6 bases between the two germline ends. Germline V gene data show CDR1 as LGHNA and CDR2 as YSLEER.

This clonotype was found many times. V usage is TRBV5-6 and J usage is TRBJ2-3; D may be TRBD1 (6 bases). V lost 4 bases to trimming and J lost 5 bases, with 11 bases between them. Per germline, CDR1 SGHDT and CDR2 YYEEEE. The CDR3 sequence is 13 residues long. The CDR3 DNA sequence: TGTGCCAGCAGCGATGGACAGATAGATACGCAGTATTTT. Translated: CASSDGQIDTQYF.

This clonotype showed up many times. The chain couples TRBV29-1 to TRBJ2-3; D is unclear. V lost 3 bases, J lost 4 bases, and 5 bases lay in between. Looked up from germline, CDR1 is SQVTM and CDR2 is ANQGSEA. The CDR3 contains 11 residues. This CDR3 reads CSVEDPDTQYF. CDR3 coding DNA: TGCAGCGTTGAGGACCCAGATACGCAGTATTTT.

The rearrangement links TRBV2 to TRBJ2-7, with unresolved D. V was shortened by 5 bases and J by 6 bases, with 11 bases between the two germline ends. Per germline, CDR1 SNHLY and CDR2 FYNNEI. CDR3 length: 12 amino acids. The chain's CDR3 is CASSQVQREQYF. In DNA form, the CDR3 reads TGTGCCAGCAGTCAAGTGCAGCGCGAGCAGTACTTC.

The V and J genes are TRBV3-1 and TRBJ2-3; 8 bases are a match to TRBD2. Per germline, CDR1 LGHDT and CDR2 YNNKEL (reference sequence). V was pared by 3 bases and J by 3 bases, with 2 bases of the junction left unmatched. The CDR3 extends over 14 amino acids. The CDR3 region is CASSQGGRTDTQYF. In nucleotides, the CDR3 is TGTGCCAGCAGCCAGGGCGGGAGGACAGATACGCAGTATTTT.

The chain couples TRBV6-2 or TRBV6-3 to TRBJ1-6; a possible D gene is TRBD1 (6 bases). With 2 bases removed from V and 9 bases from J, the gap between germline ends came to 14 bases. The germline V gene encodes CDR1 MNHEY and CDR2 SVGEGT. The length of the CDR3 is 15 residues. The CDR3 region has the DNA TGTGCCAGCAGTTACGTCGAAAGGGGGAGTTCACCCCTCCACTTT. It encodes CASSYVERGSSPLHF.

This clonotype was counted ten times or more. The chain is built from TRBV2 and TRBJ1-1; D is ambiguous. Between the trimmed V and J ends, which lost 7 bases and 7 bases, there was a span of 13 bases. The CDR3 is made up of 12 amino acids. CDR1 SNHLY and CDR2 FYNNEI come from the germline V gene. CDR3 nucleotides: TGTGCCAGCACAGAATCGCATTTTGAAGCTTTCTTT. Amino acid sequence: CASTESHFEAFF.

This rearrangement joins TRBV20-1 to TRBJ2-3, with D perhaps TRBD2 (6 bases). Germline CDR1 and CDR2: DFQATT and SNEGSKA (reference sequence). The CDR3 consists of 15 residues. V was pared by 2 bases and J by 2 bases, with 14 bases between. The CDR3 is CSARLGEALTDTQYF. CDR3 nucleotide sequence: TGCAGTGCTAGATTGGGGGAGGCCCTCACAGATACGCAGTATTTT.

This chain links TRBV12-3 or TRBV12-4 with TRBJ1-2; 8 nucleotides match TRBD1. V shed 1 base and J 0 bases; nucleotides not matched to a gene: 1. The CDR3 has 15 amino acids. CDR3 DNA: TGTGCCAGCAGTTTAGAGACAGGGGCTAACTATGGCTACACCTTC. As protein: CASSLETGANYGYTF.

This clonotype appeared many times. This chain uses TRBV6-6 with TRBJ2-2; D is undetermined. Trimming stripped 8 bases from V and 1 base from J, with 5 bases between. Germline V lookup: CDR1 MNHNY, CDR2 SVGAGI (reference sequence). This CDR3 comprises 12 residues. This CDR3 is CASRVNTGELFF. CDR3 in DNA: TGTGCCAGCCGCGTGAACACCGGGGAGCTGTTTTTT.

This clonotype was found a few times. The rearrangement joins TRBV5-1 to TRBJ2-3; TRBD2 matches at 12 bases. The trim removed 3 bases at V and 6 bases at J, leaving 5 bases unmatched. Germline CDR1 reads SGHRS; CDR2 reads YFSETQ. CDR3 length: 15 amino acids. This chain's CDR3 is CASSSGTSGRDTQYF. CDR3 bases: TGCGCCAGCAGCTCTGGAACTAGCGGGAGGGATACGCAGTATTTT.

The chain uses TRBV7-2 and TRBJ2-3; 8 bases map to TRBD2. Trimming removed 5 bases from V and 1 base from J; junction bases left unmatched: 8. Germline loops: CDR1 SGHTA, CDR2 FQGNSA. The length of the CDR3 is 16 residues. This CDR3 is CASSPKLAVRTDTQYF. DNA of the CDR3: TGTGCCAGCAGCCCTAAACTAGCGGTACGCACAGATACGCAGTATTTT. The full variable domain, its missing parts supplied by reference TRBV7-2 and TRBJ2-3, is GAGVSQSPSNKVTEKGKDVELRCDPISGHTALYWYRQSLGQGLEFLIYFQGNSAPDKSGLPSDRFSAERTGGSVSTLTIQRTQQEDSAVYLCASSPKLAVRTDTQYFGPGTRLTVL.

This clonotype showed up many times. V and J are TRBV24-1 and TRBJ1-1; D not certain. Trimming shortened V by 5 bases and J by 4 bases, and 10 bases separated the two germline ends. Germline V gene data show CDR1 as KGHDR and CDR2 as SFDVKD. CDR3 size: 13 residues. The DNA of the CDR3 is TGTGCCACCAGTGGGGAGGGCAGCACTGAAGCTTTCTTT. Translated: CATSGEGSTEAFF.

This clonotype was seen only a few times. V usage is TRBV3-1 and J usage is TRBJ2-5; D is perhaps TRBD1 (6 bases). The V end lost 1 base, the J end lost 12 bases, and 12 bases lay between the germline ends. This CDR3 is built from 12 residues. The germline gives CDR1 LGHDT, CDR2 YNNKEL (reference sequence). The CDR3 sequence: CASSQGRDTEYF. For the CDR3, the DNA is TGTGCCAGCAGCCAAGGAAGGGACACAGAGTACTTC.

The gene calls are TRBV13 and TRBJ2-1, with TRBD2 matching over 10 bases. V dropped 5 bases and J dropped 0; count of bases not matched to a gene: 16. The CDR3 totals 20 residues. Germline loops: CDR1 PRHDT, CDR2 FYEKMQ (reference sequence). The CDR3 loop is CASSPSPLAGGLSSYNEQFF. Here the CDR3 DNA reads TGTGCCAGCAGCCCTAGTCCCTTAGCGGGGGGATTAAGCTCCTACAATGAGCAGTTCTTC.

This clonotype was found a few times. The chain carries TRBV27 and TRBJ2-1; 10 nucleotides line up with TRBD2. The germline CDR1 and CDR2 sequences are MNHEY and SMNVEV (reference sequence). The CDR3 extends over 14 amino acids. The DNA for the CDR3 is TGTGGGGGGCGACCTAGCGGGAGTAAGTTTGAGCAGTTCTTC. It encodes CGGRPSGSKFEQFF.

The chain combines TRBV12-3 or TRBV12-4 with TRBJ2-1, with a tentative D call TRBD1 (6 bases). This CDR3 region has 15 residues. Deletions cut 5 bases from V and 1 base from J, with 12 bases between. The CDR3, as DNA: TGTGCCAGCAGTAGAGGGGGAGTGTCCTACAATGAGCAGTTCTTC. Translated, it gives CASSRGGVSYNEQFF.

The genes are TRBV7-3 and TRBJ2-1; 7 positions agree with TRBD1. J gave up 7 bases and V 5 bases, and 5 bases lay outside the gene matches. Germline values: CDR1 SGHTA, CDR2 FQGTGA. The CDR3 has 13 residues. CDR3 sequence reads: CASSRDSRNEQFF. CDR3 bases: TGTGCCAGCAGCCGGGACAGCCGAAATGAGCAGTTCTTC.

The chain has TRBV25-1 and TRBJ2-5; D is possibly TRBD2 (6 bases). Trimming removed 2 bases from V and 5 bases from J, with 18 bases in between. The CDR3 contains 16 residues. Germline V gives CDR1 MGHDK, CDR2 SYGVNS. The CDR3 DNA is TGTGCCAGCAGTGAAGCCCGCGGGGCGCCCGGGGAGACCCAGTACTTC. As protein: CASSEARGAPGETQYF.

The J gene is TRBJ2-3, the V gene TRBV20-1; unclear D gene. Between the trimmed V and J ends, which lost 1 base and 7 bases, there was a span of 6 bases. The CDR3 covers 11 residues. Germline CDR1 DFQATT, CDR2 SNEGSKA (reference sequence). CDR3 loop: CSARVSNTQYF. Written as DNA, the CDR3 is TGCAGTGCTAGAGTATCGAATACGCAGTATTTT.

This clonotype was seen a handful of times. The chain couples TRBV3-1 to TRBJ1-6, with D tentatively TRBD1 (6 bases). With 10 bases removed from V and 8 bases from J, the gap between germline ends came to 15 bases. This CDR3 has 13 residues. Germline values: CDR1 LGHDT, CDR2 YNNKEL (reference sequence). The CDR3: CATEGHGDSPLHF. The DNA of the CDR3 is TGTGCCACCGAGGGACATGGGGATTCACCCCTCCACTTT.

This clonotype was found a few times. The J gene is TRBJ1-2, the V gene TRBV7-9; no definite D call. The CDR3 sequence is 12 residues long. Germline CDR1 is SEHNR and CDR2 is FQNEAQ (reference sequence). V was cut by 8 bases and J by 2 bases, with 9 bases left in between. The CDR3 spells CASLRGNYGYTF. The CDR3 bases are TGTGCCAGCCTGCGTGGGAACTATGGCTACACCTTC. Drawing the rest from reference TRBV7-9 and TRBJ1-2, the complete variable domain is DTGVSQNPRHKITKRGQNVTFRCDPISEHNRLYWYRQTLGQGPEFLTYFQNEAQLEKSRLLSDRFSAERPKGSFSTLEIQRTEQGDSAMYLCASLRGNYGYTFGSGTRLTVV.

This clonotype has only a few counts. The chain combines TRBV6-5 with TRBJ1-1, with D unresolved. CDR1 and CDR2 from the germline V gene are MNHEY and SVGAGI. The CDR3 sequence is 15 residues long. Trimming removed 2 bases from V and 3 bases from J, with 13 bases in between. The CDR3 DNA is TGTGCCAGCAGTTACGTGGGGTACAAGGACACTGAAGCTTTCTTT. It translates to CASSYVGYKDTEAFF.

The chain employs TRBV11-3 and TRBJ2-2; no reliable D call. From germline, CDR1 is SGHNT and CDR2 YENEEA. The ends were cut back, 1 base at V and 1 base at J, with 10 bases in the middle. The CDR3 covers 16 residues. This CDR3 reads CASSLGGPGNTGELFF. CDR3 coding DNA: TGTGCCAGCAGCTTAGGAGGCCCAGGGAACACCGGGGAGCTGTTTTTT.

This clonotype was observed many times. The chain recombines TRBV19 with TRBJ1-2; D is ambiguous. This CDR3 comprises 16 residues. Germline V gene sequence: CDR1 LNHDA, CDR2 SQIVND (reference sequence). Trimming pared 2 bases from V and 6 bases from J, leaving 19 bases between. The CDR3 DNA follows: TGTGCCAGTAGTATACTTGGAGGCAGCCCGGGCCATGGCTACACCTTC. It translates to CASSILGGSPGHGYTF. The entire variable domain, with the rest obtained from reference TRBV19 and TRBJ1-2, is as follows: DGGITQSPKYLFRKEGQNVTLSCEQNLNHDAMYWYRQDPGQGLRLIYYSQIVNDFQKGDIAEGYSVSREKKESFPLTVTSAQKNPTAFYLCASSILGGSPGHGYTFGSGTRLTVV.

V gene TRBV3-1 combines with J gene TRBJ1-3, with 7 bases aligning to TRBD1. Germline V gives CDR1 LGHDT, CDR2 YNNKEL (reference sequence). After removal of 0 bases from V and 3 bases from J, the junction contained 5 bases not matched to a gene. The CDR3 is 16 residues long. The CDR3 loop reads CASSQDPGGFGNTIYF. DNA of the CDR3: TGTGCCAGCAGCCAAGATCCAGGGGGATTTGGAAACACCATATATTTT. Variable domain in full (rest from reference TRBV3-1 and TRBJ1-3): DTAVSQTPKYLVTQMGNDKSIKCEQNLGHDTMYWYKQDSKKFLKIMFSYNNKELIINETVPNRFSPKSPDKAHLNLHINSLELGDSAVYFCASSQDPGGFGNTIYFGEGSWLTVV.

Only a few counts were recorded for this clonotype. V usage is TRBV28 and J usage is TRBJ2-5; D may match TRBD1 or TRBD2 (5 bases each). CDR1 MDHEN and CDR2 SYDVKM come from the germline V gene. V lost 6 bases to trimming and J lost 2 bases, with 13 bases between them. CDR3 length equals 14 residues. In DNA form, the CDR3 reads TGTGCCAGCAGGATTGGGACGATTCAAGAGACCCAGTACTTC. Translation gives CASRIGTIQETQYF.

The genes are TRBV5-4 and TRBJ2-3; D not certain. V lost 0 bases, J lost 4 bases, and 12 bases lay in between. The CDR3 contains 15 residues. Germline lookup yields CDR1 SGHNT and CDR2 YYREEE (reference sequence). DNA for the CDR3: TGTGCCAGCAGCTTGGACAACCAAGGCGCAGATACGCAGTATTTT. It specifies CASSLDNQGADTQYF.

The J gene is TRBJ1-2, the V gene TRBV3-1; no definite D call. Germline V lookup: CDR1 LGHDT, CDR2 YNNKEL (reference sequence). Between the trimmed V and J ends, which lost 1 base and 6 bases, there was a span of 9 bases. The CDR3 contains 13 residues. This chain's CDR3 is CASSQGAGHGYTF. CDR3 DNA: TGTGCCAGCAGCCAAGGGGCAGGACATGGCTACACCTTC. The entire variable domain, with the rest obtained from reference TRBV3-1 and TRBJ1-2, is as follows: DTAVSQTPKYLVTQMGNDKSIKCEQNLGHDTMYWYKQDSKKFLKIMFSYNNKELIINETVPNRFSPKSPDKAHLNLHINSLELGDSAVYFCASSQGAGHGYTFGSGTRLTVV.

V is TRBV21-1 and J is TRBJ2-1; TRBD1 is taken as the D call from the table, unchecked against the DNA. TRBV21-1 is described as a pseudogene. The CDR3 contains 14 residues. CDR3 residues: CASTSGAGGREQFF. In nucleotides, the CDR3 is TGTGCCAGCACGTCGGGGGCAGGGGGCAGGGAGCAGTTCTTC.

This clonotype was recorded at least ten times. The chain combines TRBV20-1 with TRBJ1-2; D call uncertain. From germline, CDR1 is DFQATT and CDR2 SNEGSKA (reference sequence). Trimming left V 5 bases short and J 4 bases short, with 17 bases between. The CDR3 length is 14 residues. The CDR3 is CSAHPPRVTYGYTF. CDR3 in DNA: TGCAGTGCTCATCCTCCAAGGGTCACCTATGGCTACACCTTC.